This T cell receptor beta chain was obtained from a study of blood T cell repertoires in COVID-19. Study at large: Acute and convalescent COVID-19 samples came from the United States, Italy and Spain. T cells, B-cell-depleted T cells, or PBMCs provided the cDNA or gDNA that served as material.

Looked up from germline, CDR1 is SEHNR and CDR2 is FQNEAQ (reference sequence). V shed 5 bases and J 0 bases; nucleotides not matched to a gene: 9. The CDR3 consists of 17 residues. Clones were sequenced by immunoSEQ multiplex PCR, and TCRdb holds only the in-frame ones, with some missing. The sample carries under 250,000 clones, approximately 89% recorded once. The sequencing sample was made of PBMCs or T cells enriched from blood (not recorded which). The rearrangement uses TRBV7-9 and TRBJ1-4; 7 bases are shared with TRBD1. The sequence came from a woman aged 25 to 39 who had been exposed to COVID-19. CDR3 protein: CASSRSTGAATNEKLFF. CDR3 bases: TGTGCCAGCAGCCGGTCTACAGGGGCTGCAACTAATGAAAAACTGTTTTTT.